The present T cell receptor (beta chain) was sequenced within a study of cytomegalovirus exposure and HLA in healthy donors. Notes on the study in general: Accurate prediction of most subjects' HLA-A and HLA-B alleles from TCR beta sequences was reported. There were some public TCRs occurring in many donors, but most TCR sequences were rare. CMV serostatus was the sole immune exposure information available.

V lost 7 bases to trimming and J lost 6 bases; unmatched junction nucleotides: 11. This CDR3 is built from 14 residues. The germline gives CDR1 MNHNS, CDR2 SASEGT. In the PCR, 60 Vbeta and 13 Jbeta primers were used. Assay used: immunoSEQ multiplex PCR; TCRdb lists only in-frame clones, some missing. Among tens of thousands of clones listed, about 76% were seen once. About this clone: Its specificity is not known.

Participants comprised healthy donors of bone marrow. The origin of this receptor is a man aged 50 to 59 in good health and CMV-seronegative. The chain has TRBV6-1 and TRBJ2-7, with 8 nucleotides matching TRBD1. Sequenced sample: PBMCs. CDR3: CASIMDRVVVEQYF. Written as DNA, the CDR3 is TGTGCCAGCATAATGGACAGGGTCGTAGTCGAGCAGTACTTC.